The text below deals with one T cell receptor beta chain. The data originate from a study of shared clonotypes between healthy human individuals. At the level of the study: Per donor, CD8 memory used one plate, CD8 naive used two, CD4 memory used three and CD4 naive used three.

This CDR3 contains 17 residues. The V and J ends lost 1 base and 4 bases, in that order; junction bases with no gene match: 10. Germline-derived CDR1 and CDR2 are SGHVS and FQNEAQ. Sequenced by immunoSEQ multiplex PCR; TCRdb stores in-frame clones only, minus some. The data show some 2 million clones, with 85% to 95% seen just once and 0.1% to 0.15% held by the top ten. This rearrangement joins TRBV7-8 to TRBJ1-5; 7 bases match TRBD1. Sequencing was performed on naive CD4+ T cells sorted from blood. Subset specified: CD45RA+ positively selected. The TCR sequence derives from a man aged 18 to 30 in good health. The CDR3 spells CASSLVKGARPNQPQHF. The DNA for the CDR3 is TGTGCCAGCAGCTTAGTGAAGGGGGCGCGACCAAATCAGCCCCAGCATTTT.